This TCR beta chain was found in a study of T cells in women clearing cervical HPV infection. TCR beta CDR3 amplified by multiplex PCR from approximately 1,100 ng genomic DNA. Only in-frame clones appear in the TCRdb table, and some are missing; sequencing was by immunoSEQ multiplex PCR. The data include tens of thousands of clones; the top ten clones carry about 7.3%. As concerns this clone: Its antigen is undetermined. Read coverage stops 3 residues before the CDR3 terminus; the germline J gene supplies the remainder.

J lost 3 bases, V lost 1 base, and 7 bases had no gene match. Germline lookup yields CDR1 PRHDT and CDR2 FYEKMQ (reference sequence). This CDR3 contains 16 residues. Broader study findings: Richness plus V gene abundances separated cases from controls with AUC about 0.8.

All donors had a single incident cervical HPV16 infection, not prevalent. Sequenced: blood buffy coat. The receptor was derived from a woman between 18 and 69 years old with a cervical HPV16 infection that either progressed to CIN3+ or cleared (not recorded which). The chain links TRBV13 to TRBJ1-1, with 8 bases aligning to TRBD1. Here the CDR3 reads CASSLADREVDTEAFF. The CDR3 bases that were read are TGTGCCAGCAGCTTAGCGGACAGGGAGGTGGACACTGAA.